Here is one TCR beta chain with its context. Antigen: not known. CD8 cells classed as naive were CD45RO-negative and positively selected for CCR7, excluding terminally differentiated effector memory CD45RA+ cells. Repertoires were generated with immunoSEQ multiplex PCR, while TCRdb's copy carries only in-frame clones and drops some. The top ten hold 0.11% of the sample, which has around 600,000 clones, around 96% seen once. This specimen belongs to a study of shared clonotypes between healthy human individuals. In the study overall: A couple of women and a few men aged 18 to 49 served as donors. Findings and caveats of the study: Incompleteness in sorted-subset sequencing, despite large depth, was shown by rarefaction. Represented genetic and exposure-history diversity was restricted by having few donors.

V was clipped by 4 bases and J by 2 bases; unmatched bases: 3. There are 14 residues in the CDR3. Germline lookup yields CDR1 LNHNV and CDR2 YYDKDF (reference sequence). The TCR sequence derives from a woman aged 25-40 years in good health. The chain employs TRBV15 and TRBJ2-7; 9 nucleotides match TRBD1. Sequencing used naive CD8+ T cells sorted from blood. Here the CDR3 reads CATSTRQGAYEQYF. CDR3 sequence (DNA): TGTGCCACCAGCACCCGACAGGGGGCCTACGAGCAGTACTTC.